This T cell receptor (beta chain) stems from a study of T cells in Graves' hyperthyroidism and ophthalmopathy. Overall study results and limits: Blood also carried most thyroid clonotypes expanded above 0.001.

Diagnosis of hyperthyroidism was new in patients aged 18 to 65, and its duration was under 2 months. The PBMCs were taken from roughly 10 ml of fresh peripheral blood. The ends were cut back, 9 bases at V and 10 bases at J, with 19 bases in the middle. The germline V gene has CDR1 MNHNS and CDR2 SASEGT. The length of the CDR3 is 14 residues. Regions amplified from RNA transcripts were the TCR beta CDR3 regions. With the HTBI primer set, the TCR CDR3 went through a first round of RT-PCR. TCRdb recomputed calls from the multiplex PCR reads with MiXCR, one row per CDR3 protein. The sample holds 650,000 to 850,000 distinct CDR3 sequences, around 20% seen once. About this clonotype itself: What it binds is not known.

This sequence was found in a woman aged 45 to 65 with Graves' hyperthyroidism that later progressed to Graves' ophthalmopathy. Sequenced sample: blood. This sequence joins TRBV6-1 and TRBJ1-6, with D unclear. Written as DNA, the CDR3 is TGTGCCAGTACAGACCTTCTAGTGTGGTCACCCCTCCACTTT. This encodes CASTDLLVWSPLHF.